The next 3 T cell receptor beta chains were all read from a single sample in a study of early stage breast cancer tumors. Assay used: immunoSEQ multiplex PCR; TCRdb lists only in-frame clones, some missing. In the table there are fewer than 75,000 clones, over 65% of which are singletons. The specimen was blood. Receptors were obtained from a person aged 30 to 39 with breast cancer.

The chain carries TRBV7-6 and TRBJ2-2; 12 bases line up with TRBD1. The CDR3 has 18 residues. The V and J ends lost 0 bases and 4 bases, in that order; junction bases with no gene match: 6. CDR1 is SGHVS and CDR2 is FNYEAQ in the germline V gene. The CDR3 reads CASSLAVGGQGATGELFF. In DNA, the CDR3 is TGTGCCAGCAGCTTAGCGGTAGGGGGACAGGGGGCCACCGGGGAGCTGTTTTTT.

This chain joins TRBV5-1 and TRBJ1-4, with D hard to call. V shed 1 base and J shed 7 bases, with 14 bases lying between them. Germline V CDR1 and CDR2: SGHRS, YFSETQ. The CDR3 is 15 residues long. This CDR3 is CASSLNQALSEKLFF. The CDR3 nucleotides are TGCGCCAGCAGCTTGAACCAGGCCCTGAGTGAAAAACTGTTTTTT.

The chain uses TRBV25-1 and TRBJ1-6; D gene unclear. CDR1 and CDR2 from the germline V gene are MGHDK and SYGVNS. V shed 4 bases and J shed 0 bases, with 7 bases lying between them. CDR3 length: 15 residues. Written as DNA, the CDR3 is TGTGCCAGCAGTGCTCCCGGCTCCTATAATTCACCCCTCCACTTT. Translating gives CASSAPGSYNSPLHF.